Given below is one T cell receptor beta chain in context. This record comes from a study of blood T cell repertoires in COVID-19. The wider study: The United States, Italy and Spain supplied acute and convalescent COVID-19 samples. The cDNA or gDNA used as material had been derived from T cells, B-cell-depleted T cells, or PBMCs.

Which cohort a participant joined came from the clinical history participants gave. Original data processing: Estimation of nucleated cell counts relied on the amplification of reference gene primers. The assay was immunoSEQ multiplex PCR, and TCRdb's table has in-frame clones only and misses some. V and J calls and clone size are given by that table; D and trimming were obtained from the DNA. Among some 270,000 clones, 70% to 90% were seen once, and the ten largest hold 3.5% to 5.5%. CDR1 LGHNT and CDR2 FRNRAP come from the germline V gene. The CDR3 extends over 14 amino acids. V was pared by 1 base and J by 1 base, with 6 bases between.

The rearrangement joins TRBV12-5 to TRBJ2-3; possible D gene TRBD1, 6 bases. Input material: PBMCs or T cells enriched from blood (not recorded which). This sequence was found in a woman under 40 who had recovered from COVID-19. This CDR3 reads CASGLGQGTDTQYF. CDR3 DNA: TGTGCTAGTGGTTTGGGACAGGGCACAGATACGCAGTATTTT.